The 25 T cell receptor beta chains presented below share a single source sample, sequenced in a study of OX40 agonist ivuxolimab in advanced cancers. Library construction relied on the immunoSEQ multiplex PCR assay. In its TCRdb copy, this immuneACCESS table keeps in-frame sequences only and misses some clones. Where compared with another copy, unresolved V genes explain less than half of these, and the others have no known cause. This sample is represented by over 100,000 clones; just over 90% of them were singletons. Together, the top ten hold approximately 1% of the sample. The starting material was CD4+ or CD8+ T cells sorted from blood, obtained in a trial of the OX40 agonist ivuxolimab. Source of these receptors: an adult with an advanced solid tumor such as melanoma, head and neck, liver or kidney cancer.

Here the CDR3 DNA reads TGTGCCAGCAGCGTAGCCGGGACGCCCAACACTGAAGCTTTCTTT. Translating gives CASSVAGTPNTEAFF. This sequence joins TRBV9 and TRBJ1-1; maybe TRBD1 (5 bases). The CDR3 contains 15 residues. Between the trimmed V and J ends, which lost 0 bases and 2 bases, there was a span of 11 bases. Looked up from germline, CDR1 is SGDLS and CDR2 is YYNGEE. Supplemented by reference TRBV9 and TRBJ1-1, the full variable domain reads DSGVTQTPKHLITATGQRVTLRCSPRSGDLSVYWYQQSLDQGLQFLIQYYNGEERAKGNILERFSAQQFPDLHSELNLSSLELGDSALYFCASSVAGTPNTEAFFGQGTRLTVV.

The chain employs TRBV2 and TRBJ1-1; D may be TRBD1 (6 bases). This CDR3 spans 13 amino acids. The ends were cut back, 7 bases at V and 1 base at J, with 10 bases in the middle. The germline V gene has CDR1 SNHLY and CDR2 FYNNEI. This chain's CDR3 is CASKKTGNTEAFF. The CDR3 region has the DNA TGTGCCAGCAAAAAGACAGGGAACACTGAAGCTTTCTTT.

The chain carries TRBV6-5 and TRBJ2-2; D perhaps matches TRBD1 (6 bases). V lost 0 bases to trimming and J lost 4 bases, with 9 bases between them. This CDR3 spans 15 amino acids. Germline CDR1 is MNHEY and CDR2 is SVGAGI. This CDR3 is CASSYSTGTTGELFF. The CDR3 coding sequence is TGTGCCAGCAGTTACTCGACAGGCACCACCGGGGAGCTGTTTTTT.

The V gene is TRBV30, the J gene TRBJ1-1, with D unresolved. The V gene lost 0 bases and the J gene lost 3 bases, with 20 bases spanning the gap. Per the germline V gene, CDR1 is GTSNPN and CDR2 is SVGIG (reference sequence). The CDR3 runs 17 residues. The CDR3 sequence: CAWSVPAVSYMDTEAFF. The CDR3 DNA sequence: TGTGCCTGGAGTGTTCCAGCCGTCTCCTACATGGACACTGAAGCTTTCTTT.

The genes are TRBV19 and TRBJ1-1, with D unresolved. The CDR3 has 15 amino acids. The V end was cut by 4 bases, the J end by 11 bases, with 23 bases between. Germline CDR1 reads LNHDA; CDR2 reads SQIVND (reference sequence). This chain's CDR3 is CASSNHPMYLGDAFF. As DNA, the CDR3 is TGTGCCAGTAGTAATCACCCGATGTATCTGGGAGACGCTTTCTTT.

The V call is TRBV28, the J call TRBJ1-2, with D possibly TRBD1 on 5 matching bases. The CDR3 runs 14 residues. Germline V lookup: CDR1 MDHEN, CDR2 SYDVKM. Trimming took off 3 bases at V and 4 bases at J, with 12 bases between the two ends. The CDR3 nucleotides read TGTGCCAGCAGTTTTGGGGGGGTTGTCTATGGCTACACCTTC. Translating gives CASSFGGVVYGYTF.

CDR3 DNA sequence: TGTGCCAGCAGCTTAATTCCTTCGGATATCTATGGCTACACCTTC. Its translation is CASSLIPSDIYGYTF. J is TRBJ1-2 and V is TRBV7-3, with unresolved D. CDR3 size: 15 residues. V was trimmed by 1 base and J by 4 bases, leaving 13 bases between them. Germline assignment: CDR1 SGHTA and CDR2 FQGTGA. Combining the CDR3 with reference TRBV7-3 and TRBJ1-2 gives the whole variable domain GAGVSQTPSNKVTEKGKYVELRCDPISGHTALYWYRQSLGQGPEFLIYFQGTGAADDSGLPNDRFFAVRPEGSVSTLKIQRTERGDSAVYLCASSLIPSDIYGYTFGSGTRLTVV.

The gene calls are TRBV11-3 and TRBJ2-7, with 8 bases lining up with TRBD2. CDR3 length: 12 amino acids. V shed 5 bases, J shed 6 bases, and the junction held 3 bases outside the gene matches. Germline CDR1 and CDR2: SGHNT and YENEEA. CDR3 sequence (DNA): TGTGCCAGCAGCCCACGGGGGGGCGAGCAGTACTTC. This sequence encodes CASSPRGGEQYF.

CDR3 sequence reads: CASSLVRSGEQYF. In DNA form, the CDR3 reads TGTGCCAGCAGTTTAGTTCGATCGGGCGAGCAGTACTTC. The chain employs TRBV28 and TRBJ2-7; D gene uncertain. V was shortened by 2 bases and J by 6 bases, with 11 bases between the two germline ends. This CDR3 comprises 13 residues. The V gene's germline CDR1 is MDHEN and CDR2 SYDVKM.

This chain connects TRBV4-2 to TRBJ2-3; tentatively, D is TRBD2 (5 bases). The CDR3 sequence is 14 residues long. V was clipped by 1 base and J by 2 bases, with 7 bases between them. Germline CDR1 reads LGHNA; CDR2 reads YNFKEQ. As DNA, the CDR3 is TGTGCCAGCAGCCAAGTGCTAGCCACAGATACGCAGTATTTT. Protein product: CASSQVLATDTQYF.

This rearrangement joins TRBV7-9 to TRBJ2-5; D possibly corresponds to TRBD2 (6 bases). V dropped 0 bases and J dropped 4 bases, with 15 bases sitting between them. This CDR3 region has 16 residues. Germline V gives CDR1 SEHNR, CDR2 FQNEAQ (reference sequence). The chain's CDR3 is CASSLAGGPRIETQYF. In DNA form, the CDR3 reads TGTGCCAGCAGCTTAGCGGGAGGACCCCGGATAGAGACCCAGTACTTC.

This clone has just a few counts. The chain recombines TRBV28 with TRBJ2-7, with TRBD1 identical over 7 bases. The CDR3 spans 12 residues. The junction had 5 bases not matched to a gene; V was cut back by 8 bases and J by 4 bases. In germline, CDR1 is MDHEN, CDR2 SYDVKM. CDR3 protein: CASRKDRYEQYF. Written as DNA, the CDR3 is TGTGCCAGCCGAAAGGACAGGTACGAGCAGTACTTC.

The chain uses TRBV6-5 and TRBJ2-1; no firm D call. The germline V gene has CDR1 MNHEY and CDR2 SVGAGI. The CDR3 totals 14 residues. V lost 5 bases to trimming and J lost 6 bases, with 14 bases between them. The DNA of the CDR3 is TGTGCCAGCAGTCCCCGGGCTCCCCGCAATGAGCAGTTCTTC. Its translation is CASSPRAPRNEQFF.

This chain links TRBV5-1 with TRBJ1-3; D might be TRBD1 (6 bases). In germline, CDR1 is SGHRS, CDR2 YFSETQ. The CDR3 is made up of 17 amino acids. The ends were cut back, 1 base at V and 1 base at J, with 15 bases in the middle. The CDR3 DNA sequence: TGCGCCAGCAGCTTGACGGCAGGGGAAGTGTCTGGAAACACCATATATTTT. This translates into CASSLTAGEVSGNTIYF.

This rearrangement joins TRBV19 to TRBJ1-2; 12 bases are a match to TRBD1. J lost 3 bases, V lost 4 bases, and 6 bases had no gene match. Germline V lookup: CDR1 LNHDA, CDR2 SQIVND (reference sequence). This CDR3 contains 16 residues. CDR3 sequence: CASSKQGQGAYYGYTF. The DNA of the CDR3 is TGTGCCAGTAGTAAGCAGGGACAGGGGGCCTACTATGGCTACACCTTC.

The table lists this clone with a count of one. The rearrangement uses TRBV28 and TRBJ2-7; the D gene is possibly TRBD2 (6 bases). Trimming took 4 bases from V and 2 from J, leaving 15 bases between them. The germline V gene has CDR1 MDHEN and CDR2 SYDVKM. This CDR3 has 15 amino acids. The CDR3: CASSSLGGYPYEQYF. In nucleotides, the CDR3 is TGTGCCAGCAGTTCCCTGGGAGGCTATCCCTACGAGCAGTACTTC.

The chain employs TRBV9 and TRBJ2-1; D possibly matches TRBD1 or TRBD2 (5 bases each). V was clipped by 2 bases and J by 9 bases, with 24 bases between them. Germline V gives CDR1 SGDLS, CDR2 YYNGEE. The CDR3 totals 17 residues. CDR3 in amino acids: CASSVGVGLFSSGEQFF. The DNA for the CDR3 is TGTGCCAGCAGCGTGGGGGTAGGGCTATTCTCGTCCGGTGAGCAGTTCTTC.

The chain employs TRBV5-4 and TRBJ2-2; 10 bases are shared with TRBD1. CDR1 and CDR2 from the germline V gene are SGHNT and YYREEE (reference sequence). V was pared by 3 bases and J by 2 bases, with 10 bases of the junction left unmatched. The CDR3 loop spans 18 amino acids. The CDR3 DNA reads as TGTGCCAGCAGCTCCTGGACAGGGGGTCTCCTTAACACCGGGGAGCTGTTTTTT. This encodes CASSSWTGGLLNTGELFF.

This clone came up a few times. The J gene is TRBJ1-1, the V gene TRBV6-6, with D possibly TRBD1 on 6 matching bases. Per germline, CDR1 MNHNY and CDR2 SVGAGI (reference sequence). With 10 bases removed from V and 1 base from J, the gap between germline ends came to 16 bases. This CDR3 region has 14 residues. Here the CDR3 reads CAIRRRQENTEAFF. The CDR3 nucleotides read TGTGCCATTCGTAGGAGACAGGAGAACACTGAAGCTTTCTTT.

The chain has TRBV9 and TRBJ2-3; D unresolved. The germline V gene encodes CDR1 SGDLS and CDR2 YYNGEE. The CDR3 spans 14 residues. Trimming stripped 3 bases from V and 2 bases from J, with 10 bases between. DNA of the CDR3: TGTGCCAGCAGCGGAATCCCTACCACAGATACGCAGTATTTT. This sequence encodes CASSGIPTTDTQYF.

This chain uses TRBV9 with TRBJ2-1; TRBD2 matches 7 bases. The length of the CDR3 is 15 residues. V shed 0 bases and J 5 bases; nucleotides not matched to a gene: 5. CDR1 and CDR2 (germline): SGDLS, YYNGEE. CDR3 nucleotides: TGTGCCAGCAGCGTAGCTCCCGGGACTAACAATGAGCAGTTCTTC. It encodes CASSVAPGTNNEQFF.

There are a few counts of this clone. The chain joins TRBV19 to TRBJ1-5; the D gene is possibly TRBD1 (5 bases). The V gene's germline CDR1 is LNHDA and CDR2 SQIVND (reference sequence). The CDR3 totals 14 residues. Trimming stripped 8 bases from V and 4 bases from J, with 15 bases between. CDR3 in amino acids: CASRGAGSNQPQHF. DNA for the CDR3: TGTGCCAGTCGTGGGGCCGGATCAAATCAGCCCCAGCATTTT.

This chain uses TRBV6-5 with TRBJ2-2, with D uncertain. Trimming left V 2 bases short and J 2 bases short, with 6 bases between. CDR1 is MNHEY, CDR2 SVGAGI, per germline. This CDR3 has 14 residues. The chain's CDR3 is CASSYSPNTGELFF. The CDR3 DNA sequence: TGTGCCAGCAGTTACAGCCCCAACACCGGGGAGCTGTTTTTT.

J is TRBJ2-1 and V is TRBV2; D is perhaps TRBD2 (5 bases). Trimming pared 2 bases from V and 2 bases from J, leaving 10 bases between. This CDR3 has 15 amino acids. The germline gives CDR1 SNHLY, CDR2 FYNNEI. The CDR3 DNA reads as TGTGCCAGCAGTGAATCTCTAGCAGCCTACAATGAGCAGTTCTTC. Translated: CASSESLAAYNEQFF. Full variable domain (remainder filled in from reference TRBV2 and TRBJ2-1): EPEVTQTPSHQVTQMGQEVILRCVPISNHLYFYWYRQILGQKVEFLVSFYNNEISEKSEIFDDQFSVERPDGSNFTLKIRSTKLEDSAMYFCASSESLAAYNEQFFGPGTRLTVL.

CDR3 in DNA: TGTGCCAGCCGACAGGGGGCGAATAGCAATCAGCCCCAGCATTTT. Translated: CASRQGANSNQPQHF. V and J are TRBV2 and TRBJ1-5, with TRBD1 matching over 10 bases. J lost 0 bases, V lost 8 bases, and 4 bases had no gene match. In germline, CDR1 is SNHLY, CDR2 FYNNEI. This CDR3 is 15 amino acids long.